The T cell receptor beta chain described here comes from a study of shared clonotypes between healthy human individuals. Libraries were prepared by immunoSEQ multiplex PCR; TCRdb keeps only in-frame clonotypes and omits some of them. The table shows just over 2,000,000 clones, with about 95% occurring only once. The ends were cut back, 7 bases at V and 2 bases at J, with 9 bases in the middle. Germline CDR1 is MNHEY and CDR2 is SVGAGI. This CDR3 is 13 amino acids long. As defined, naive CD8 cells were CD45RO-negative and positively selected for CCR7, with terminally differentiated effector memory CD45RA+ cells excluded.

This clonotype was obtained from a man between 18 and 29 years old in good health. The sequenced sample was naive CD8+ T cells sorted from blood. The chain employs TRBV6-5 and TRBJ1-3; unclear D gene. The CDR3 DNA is TGTGCCAGCACCTACAGCCCTGGAAACACCATATATTTT. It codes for CASTYSPGNTIYF.